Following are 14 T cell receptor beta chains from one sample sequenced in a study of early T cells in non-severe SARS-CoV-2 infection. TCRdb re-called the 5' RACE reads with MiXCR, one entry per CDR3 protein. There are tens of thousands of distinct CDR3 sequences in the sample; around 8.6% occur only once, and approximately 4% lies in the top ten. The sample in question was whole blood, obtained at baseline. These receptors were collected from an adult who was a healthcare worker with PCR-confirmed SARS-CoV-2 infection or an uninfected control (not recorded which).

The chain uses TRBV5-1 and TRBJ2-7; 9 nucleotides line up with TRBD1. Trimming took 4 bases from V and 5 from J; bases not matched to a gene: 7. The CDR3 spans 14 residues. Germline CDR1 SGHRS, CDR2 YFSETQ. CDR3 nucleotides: TGCGCCAGCAGCCCCGGGACAGGGTCAAACGAGCAGTACTTC. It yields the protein CASSPGTGSNEQYF.

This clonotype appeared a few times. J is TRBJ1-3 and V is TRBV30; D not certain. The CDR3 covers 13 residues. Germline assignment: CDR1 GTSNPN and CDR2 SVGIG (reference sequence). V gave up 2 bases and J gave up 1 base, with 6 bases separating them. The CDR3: CAWSFRSGNTIYF. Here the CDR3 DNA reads TGTGCCTGGAGTTTTAGATCTGGAAACACCATATATTTT. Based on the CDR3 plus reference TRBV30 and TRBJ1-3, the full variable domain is SQTIHQWPATLVQPVGSPLSLECTVEGTSNPNLYWYRQAAGRGLQLLFYSVGIGQISSEVPQNLSASRPQDRQFILSSKKLLLSDSGFYLCAWSFRSGNTIYFGEGSWLTVV.

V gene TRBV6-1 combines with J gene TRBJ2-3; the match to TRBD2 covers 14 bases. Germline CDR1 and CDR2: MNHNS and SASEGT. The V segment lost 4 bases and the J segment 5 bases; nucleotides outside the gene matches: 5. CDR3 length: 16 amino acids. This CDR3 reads CASSGGLAGVQDTQYF. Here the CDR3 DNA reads TGTGCCAGCAGTGGGGGACTAGCGGGAGTTCAAGATACGCAGTATTTT.

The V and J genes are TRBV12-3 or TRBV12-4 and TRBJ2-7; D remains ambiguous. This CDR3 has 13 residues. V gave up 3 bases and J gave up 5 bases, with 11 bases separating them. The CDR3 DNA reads TGTGCCAGCAGTTTGCAGGTTGGTGACGAGCAGTACTTC. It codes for CASSLQVGDEQYF.

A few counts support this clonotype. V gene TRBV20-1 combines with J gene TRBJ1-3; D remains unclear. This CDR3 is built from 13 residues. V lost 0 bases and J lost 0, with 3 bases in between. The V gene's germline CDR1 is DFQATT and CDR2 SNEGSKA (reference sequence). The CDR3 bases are TGCAGTGCTAGAGACATCTCTGGAAACACCATATATTTT. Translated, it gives CSARDISGNTIYF.

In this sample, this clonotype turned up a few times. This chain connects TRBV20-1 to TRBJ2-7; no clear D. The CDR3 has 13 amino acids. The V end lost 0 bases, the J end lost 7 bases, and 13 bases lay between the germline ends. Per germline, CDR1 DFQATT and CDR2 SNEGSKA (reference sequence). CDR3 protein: CSARDIMEREQYF. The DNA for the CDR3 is TGCAGTGCTAGAGATATCATGGAGAGGGAGCAGTACTTC.

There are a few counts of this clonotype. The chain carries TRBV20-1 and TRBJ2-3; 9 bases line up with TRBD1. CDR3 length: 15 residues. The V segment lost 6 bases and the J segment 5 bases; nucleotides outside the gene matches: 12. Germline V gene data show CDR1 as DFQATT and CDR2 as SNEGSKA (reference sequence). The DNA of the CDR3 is TGCAGTGCGAACGCGGGACAGGGTATCTTAGATACGCAGTATTTT. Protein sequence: CSANAGQGILDTQYF.

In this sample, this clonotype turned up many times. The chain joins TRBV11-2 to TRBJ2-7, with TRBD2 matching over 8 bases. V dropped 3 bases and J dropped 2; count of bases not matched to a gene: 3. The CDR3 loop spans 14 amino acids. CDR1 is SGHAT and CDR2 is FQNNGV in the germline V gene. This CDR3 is CASSFQRGPYEQYF. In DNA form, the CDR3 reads TGTGCCAGCAGCTTCCAGCGGGGGCCCTACGAGCAGTACTTC.

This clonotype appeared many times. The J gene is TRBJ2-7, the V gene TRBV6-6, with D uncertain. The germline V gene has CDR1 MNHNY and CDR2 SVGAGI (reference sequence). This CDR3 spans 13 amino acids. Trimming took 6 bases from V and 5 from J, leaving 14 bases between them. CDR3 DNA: TGTGCCAGCAGATGGACGGGTCGGGACGAGCAGTACTTC. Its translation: CASRWTGRDEQYF.

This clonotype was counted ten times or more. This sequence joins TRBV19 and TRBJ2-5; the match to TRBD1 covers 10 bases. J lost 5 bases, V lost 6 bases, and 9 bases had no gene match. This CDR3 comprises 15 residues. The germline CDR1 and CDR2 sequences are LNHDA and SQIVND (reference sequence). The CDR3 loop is CASRQRQGAAETQYF. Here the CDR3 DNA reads TGTGCCAGTAGACAACGACAGGGGGCCGCGGAGACCCAGTACTTC.

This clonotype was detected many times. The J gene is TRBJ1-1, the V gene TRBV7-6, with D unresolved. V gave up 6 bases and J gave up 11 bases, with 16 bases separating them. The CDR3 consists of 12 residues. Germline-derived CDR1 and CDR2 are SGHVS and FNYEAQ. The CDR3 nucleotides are TGTGCCAGCAGGGATGACAACGAGAAGGCTTTCTTT. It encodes CASRDDNEKAFF. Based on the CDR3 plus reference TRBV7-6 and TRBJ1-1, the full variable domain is GAGVSQSPRYKVTKRGQDVALRCDPISGHVSLYWYRQALGQGPEFLTYFNYEAQQDKSGLPNDRFSAERPEGSISTLTIQRTEQRDSAMYRCASRDDNEKAFFGQGTRLTVV.

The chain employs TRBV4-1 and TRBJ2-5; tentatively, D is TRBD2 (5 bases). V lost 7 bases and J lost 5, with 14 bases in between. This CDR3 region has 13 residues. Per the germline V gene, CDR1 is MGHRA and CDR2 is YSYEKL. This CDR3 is CASTFRWEETQYF. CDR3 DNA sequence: TGCGCCAGCACTTTTAGATGGGAGGAGACCCAGTACTTC.

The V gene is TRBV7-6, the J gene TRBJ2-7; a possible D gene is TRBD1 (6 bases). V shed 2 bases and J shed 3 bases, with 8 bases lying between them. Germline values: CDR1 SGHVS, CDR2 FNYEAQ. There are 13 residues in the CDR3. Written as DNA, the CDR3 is TGTGCCAGCAGCTTAACAGGGAACTACGAGCAGTACTTC. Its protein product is CASSLTGNYEQYF.

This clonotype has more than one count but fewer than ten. The chain's CDR3 is CASSTRQGALHF. CDR3 sequence (DNA): TGTGCCAGCAGCACCAGACAGGGAGCCCTCCACTTT. The chain uses TRBV7-8 and TRBJ1-6, with TRBD1 identical over 7 bases. CDR3 length: 12 amino acids. CDR1 SGHVS and CDR2 FQNEAQ come from the germline V gene. J gave up 14 bases and V 5 bases, and 6 bases lay outside the gene matches.